This T cell receptor beta chain was captured by sequencing in a study of cytomegalovirus exposure and HLA in healthy donors. Study findings and constraints: Reportedly, cytomegalovirus status was diagnosed with high sensitivity and specificity.

As regards this clone: Antigen: not known.

Germline-derived CDR1 and CDR2 are LGHNA and YNFKEQ. There are 16 residues in the CDR3. The ends were cut back, 0 bases at V and 5 bases at J, with 16 bases in the middle. It was with 60 Vbeta and 13 Jbeta primers that the PCR ran. Assay used: immunoSEQ multiplex PCR; TCRdb lists only in-frame clones, some missing. The sample includes fewer than 85,000 clones, approximately 69% of them seen just once. Sequenced input: PBMCs. The V call is TRBV4-2, the J call TRBJ2-5; TRBD1 might be the D (5 bases). This clonotype was obtained from a man in his forties in good health and CMV-seropositive. CDR3 DNA sequence: TGTGCCAGCAGCCAAGATGCCAGGGTCGCCTGGGAGACCCAGTACTTC. Protein product: CASSQDARVAWETQYF.